This entry lists 6 T cell receptor beta chains sequenced from one sample in a study of blood T cell repertoires in COVID-19. Sequencing was performed with immunoSEQ multiplex PCR; in TCRdb, only in-frame clones are kept and a portion is missing. The table has tens of thousands of clones, around four fifths seen once; the top ten hold roughly 15%. Sequencing used peripheral blood. These TCRs come from a human donor in a cohort sampled during active COVID-19.

V gene TRBV29-1 combines with J gene TRBJ1-2, with 7 bases fitting TRBD1. V lost 8 bases, J lost 6 bases, and 21 bases stayed unmatched. The CDR3 is 16 residues long. Germline V gene data show CDR1 as SQVTM and CDR2 as ANQGSEA. The CDR3 bases are TGCAGCCCCACGCTCCAGGGGGTCATCGTCGCCGATGGCTACACCTTC. Translated, it gives CSPTLQGVIVADGYTF.

This clone was seen a few times. This chain joins TRBV3-1 (or the pseudogene TRBV3-2) and TRBJ2-7, with TRBD2 matching over 8 bases. Germline values: CDR1 LGHDT, CDR2 YNNKEL (reference sequence). CDR3 length: 13 amino acids. J was trimmed by 3 bases and V by 4 bases; bases with no gene match: 2. Here the CDR3 DNA reads TGTGCCAGCAGCCGAGCGGGGGTCTACGAGCAGTACTTC. This translates into CASSRAGVYEQYF.

The rearrangement joins TRBV19 to TRBJ2-1, with 8 bases aligning to TRBD2. This CDR3 has 12 amino acids. The germline CDR1 and CDR2 sequences are LNHDA and SQIVND (reference sequence). The ends lost 5 bases at V and 13 bases at J; junction bases unmatched: 7. CDR3 sequence: CASSLTRGGQFF. CDR3 DNA: TGTGCCAGTAGTCTGACACGGGGGGGCCAGTTCTTC.

Only one count was recorded for this clone. The chain links TRBV27 to TRBJ1-4; D unclear. From germline, CDR1 is MNHEY and CDR2 SMNVEV (reference sequence). Trimming shortened V by 4 bases and J by 5 bases, and 14 bases separated the two germline ends. The CDR3 contains 15 residues. The CDR3 nucleotides read TGTGCCAGCAGTTCGCGGTCCGGCAACAATGAAAAACTGTTTTTT. This sequence encodes CASSSRSGNNEKLFF.

The V gene is TRBV4-2, the J gene TRBJ2-7; D possibly corresponds to TRBD2 (5 bases). CDR1 is LGHNA, CDR2 YNFKEQ, per germline. This CDR3 is built from 15 residues. V shed 1 base and J shed 0 bases, with 10 bases lying between them. The CDR3 region has the DNA TGTGCCAGCAGCCAAGGGCTAGCTTCCTCCTACGAGCAGTACTTC. As protein: CASSQGLASSYEQYF.

The CDR3 DNA follows: TGTGCCAGCACTCCACTGGGGCCCTACAATGAGCAGTTCTTC. It yields the protein CASTPLGPYNEQFF. The gene calls are TRBV7-8 and TRBJ2-1, with a weak D call TRBD1 (5 bases). Trimming removed 7 bases from V and 2 bases from J, with 12 bases in between. The CDR3 is 14 amino acids. Germline values: CDR1 SGHVS, CDR2 FQNEAQ.